One and the same sample provided the 23 T cell receptor beta chains below, sequenced in a study of blood T cell repertoires in COVID-19. TCRdb's table, derived via immunoSEQ multiplex PCR, lists solely in-frame clones and lacks some. The sample has about 270,000 clones, approximately 83% seen once; the top ten hold over 8.5%. Sequencing was done on a sample of peripheral blood. These receptors came from a woman aged 50 to 65 who had recovered from COVID-19.

For this clone: This sample includes further DNA sequences coding for the same CDR3. This chain uses TRBV27 with TRBJ1-4; D might be TRBD1 (6 bases). The CDR3 runs to 15 residues. Between the trimmed V and J ends, which lost 5 bases and 0 bases, there was a span of 10 bases. Germline CDR1 MNHEY, CDR2 SMNVEV (reference sequence). Here the CDR3 DNA reads TGTGCCAGCAGTCCACAGGGTGCAACTAATGAAAAACTGTTTTTT. Protein: CASSPQGATNEKLFF. The full variable domain, completed using reference TRBV27 and TRBJ1-4, is EAQVTQNPRYLITVTGKKLTVTCSQNMNHEYMSWYRQDPGLGLRQIYYSMNVEVTDKGDVPEGYKVSRKEKRNFPLILESPSPNQTSLYFCASSPQGATNEKLFFGSGTQLSVL.

The chain joins TRBV5-1 to TRBJ2-3; maybe TRBD2 (6 bases). The germline V gene has CDR1 SGHRS and CDR2 YFSETQ. V was trimmed by 3 bases and J by 5 bases, leaving 19 bases between them. This CDR3 has 16 residues. The CDR3 loop reads CASSSSTSTVLDTQYF. The DNA of the CDR3 is TGCGCCAGCAGCTCCTCGACTAGTACGGTACTAGATACGCAGTATTTT.

CDR3 sequence (DNA): TGCGCCAGCCGGGGGTCGAACCTGAACACTGAAGCTTTCTTT. This translates into CASRGSNLNTEAFF. The chain carries TRBV10-2 and TRBJ1-1; D perhaps matches TRBD1 (5 bases). The CDR3 length is 14 residues. Trimming pared 8 bases from V and 0 bases from J, leaving 13 bases between. The germline V gene has CDR1 WSHSY and CDR2 SAAADI.

The chain couples TRBV9 to TRBJ1-1; TRBD1 matches 7 bases. The trim removed 3 bases at V and 5 bases at J, leaving 7 bases unmatched. The CDR3 runs to 14 residues. The germline gives CDR1 SGDLS, CDR2 YYNGEE. CDR3 in DNA: TGTGCCAGCAGCGCAATCCAGGGGGGAACTGAAGCTTTCTTT. This encodes CASSAIQGGTEAFF.

The rearrangement links TRBV2 to TRBJ2-1; 7 bases are shared with TRBD2. The length of the CDR3 is 15 residues. CDR1 and CDR2 from the germline V gene are SNHLY and FYNNEI. The V gene end was trimmed by 2 bases and the J gene end by 1 base; junction bases not matched to a gene: 2. The CDR3 DNA sequence: TGTGCCAGCAGTGAATCTAGCGGTTCCTACAATGAGCAGTTCTTC. It codes for CASSESSGSYNEQFF.

The chain is built from TRBV30 and TRBJ1-2, with D perhaps TRBD1 (5 bases). Germline assignment: CDR1 GTSNPN and CDR2 SVGIG (reference sequence). This CDR3 has 14 residues. V dropped 0 bases and J dropped 8 bases, with 16 bases sitting between them. The CDR3 coding sequence is TGTGCCTGGAGTGTAGGGGACCCTGGGGGGGGCTACACCTTC. Translation: CAWSVGDPGGGYTF.

This clone was found once. J is TRBJ2-5 and V is TRBV5-1; D might be TRBD1 (6 bases). Germline V gene lookup returns CDR1 SGHRS and CDR2 YFSETQ. The V and J ends lost 2 bases and 2 bases respectively, with 16 bases between them. The CDR3 has 16 amino acids. The CDR3 region is CASSFSPQGGQETQYF. For the CDR3, the DNA is TGCGCCAGCAGCTTCTCCCCACAGGGCGGTCAAGAGACCCAGTACTTC.

V and J are TRBV4-2 and TRBJ1-4; D perhaps matches TRBD1 (6 bases). Trimming shortened V by 1 base and J by 4 bases, and 10 bases separated the two germline ends. The CDR3 has 15 residues. Germline V CDR1 and CDR2: LGHNA, YNFKEQ. CDR3 bases: TGTGCCAGCAGCCAAGGGGCACAGGGTAATGAAAAACTGTTTTTT. Protein sequence: CASSQGAQGNEKLFF.

The chain employs TRBV30 and TRBJ1-1; the D gene is possibly TRBD1 (6 bases). Per germline, CDR1 GTSNPN and CDR2 SVGIG (reference sequence). The CDR3 covers 13 residues. The ends were cut back, 4 bases at V and 4 bases at J, with 13 bases in the middle. The CDR3, as DNA: TGTGCCTGGACCCTGAGGGGGGGCACTGAAGCTTTCTTT. Translation: CAWTLRGGTEAFF.

This chain links TRBV19 with TRBJ2-7; 9 bases agree with TRBD1. The CDR3 is 14 amino acids. Trimming at V came to 6 bases and at J to 1 base, leaving 4 bases not matched to a gene. Germline V gene data show CDR1 as LNHDA and CDR2 as SQIVND (reference sequence). The CDR3 protein is CASRPGQGSYEQYF. In DNA form, the CDR3 reads TGTGCCAGTAGACCTGGACAGGGGTCCTACGAGCAGTACTTC.

The chain joins TRBV6-1 to TRBJ2-7, with no clear D. The CDR3 contains 12 residues. V lost 3 bases and J 4 bases, leaving 7 bases between the germline ends. Germline V gene sequence: CDR1 MNHNS, CDR2 SASEGT. CDR3 in amino acids: CASSDTGYEQYF. The CDR3 DNA reads TGTGCCAGCAGTGATACGGGTTACGAGCAGTACTTC.

The chain couples TRBV7-2 to TRBJ2-7; D is unresolved. CDR1 and CDR2 from the germline V gene are SGHTA and FQGNSA. The V and J ends lost 1 base and 0 bases respectively, with 10 bases between them. The CDR3 sequence is 15 residues long. CDR3 residues: CASSLELAFSYEQYF. DNA of the CDR3: TGTGCCAGCAGCTTAGAGCTTGCCTTCTCCTACGAGCAGTACTTC. Full variable domain (missing parts from reference TRBV7-2 and TRBJ2-7): GAGVSQSPSNKVTEKGKDVELRCDPISGHTALYWYRQSLGQGLEFLIYFQGNSAPDKSGLPSDRFSAERTGGSVSTLTIQRTQQEDSAVYLCASSLELAFSYEQYFGPGTRLTVT.

This sequence joins TRBV5-5 and TRBJ1-2; 10 nucleotides line up with TRBD1. Trimming took 3 bases from V and 4 from J; bases not matched to a gene: 3. The CDR3 loop spans 14 amino acids. The V gene's germline CDR1 is SGHKS and CDR2 YYEKEE (reference sequence). This CDR3 is CASSWGQGTYGYTF. CDR3 nucleotide sequence: TGTGCCAGCAGCTGGGGACAGGGGACCTATGGCTACACCTTC.

For this clone: The same CDR3 is also encoded by other DNA sequences in this sample. The chain uses TRBV18 and TRBJ1-1, with D unclear. V was clipped by 4 bases and J by 1 base, with 10 bases between them. Germline V CDR1 and CDR2: KGHSH, LQKENI. This CDR3 comprises 14 residues. The chain's CDR3 is CASSLGVGNTEAFF. The CDR3 coding sequence is TGTGCCAGCTCACTCGGGGTGGGGAACACTGAAGCTTTCTTT.

The gene calls are TRBV6-2 or TRBV6-3 and TRBJ2-2; D is ambiguous. V shed 4 bases and J shed 4 bases, with 4 bases lying between them. Per the germline V gene, CDR1 is MNHEY and CDR2 is SVGEGT. The CDR3 covers 12 residues. The CDR3 protein is CASSFITGELFF. In DNA form, the CDR3 reads TGTGCCAGCAGTTTCATCACCGGGGAGCTGTTTTTT.

On this clone: One end of the junction varies from germline; a read error may be responsible. The chain couples TRBV15 to TRBJ2-7, with 7 nucleotides matching TRBD2. The germline V gene has CDR1 LNHNV and CDR2 YYDKDF (reference sequence). The CDR3 is made up of 15 amino acids. In nucleotides, the CDR3 is TGTGCCACCAGCAGAGATGGGAGGGTTCCCTCACCCCGGGCTTTC. This translates into CATSRDGRVPSPRAF.

CDR3 DNA sequence: TGTGCCAGCAGTTTAAGACAGGGGGCTTTCCTTGGTAATTCACCCCTCCACTTT. Amino acid sequence: CASSLRQGAFLGNSPLHF. The V gene is TRBV28, the J gene TRBJ1-6; 10 bases match TRBD1. This CDR3 comprises 18 residues. V shed 2 bases, J shed 6 bases, and the junction held 10 bases outside the gene matches. Per germline, CDR1 MDHEN and CDR2 SYDVKM.

This sequence joins TRBV20-1 and TRBJ2-1, with 9 bases identical to TRBD1. The germline gives CDR1 DFQATT, CDR2 SNEGSKA (reference sequence). Losses at the gene ends were 3 bases for V and 4 bases for J; bases not matched to a gene: 7. CDR3 length: 15 residues. CDR3 nucleotides: TGCAGTGCTAGTCCCCGGGACAGGGTGTACAATGAGCAGTTCTTC. It translates to CSASPRDRVYNEQFF.

This clone was recorded many times. The V gene is TRBV4-2, the J gene TRBJ2-7; 8 positions match TRBD2. Germline V gene lookup returns CDR1 LGHNA and CDR2 YNFKEQ. There are 16 residues in the CDR3. The trim removed 4 bases at V and 0 bases at J, leaving 8 bases unmatched. The CDR3 region has the DNA TGTGCCAGCAGCCCCACGACTAGCGTAACCTCCTACGAGCAGTACTTC. Its translation: CASSPTTSVTSYEQYF.

This chain connects TRBV5-1 to TRBJ2-7, with unresolved D. The CDR3 sequence is 14 residues long. V gave up 0 bases and J gave up 2 bases, with 9 bases separating them. Germline V lookup: CDR1 SGHRS, CDR2 YFSETQ. The CDR3 protein is CASSLVLGAYEQYF. The DNA for the CDR3 is TGCGCCAGCAGCTTGGTATTGGGCGCCTACGAGCAGTACTTC.

The chain has TRBV5-6 and TRBJ1-4, with 7 positions matching TRBD1. Germline trimming cut 3 bases from V and 5 bases from J; bases unmatched to any gene: 16. Germline loops: CDR1 SGHDT, CDR2 YYEEEE. CDR3 length: 18 amino acids. In DNA, the CDR3 is TGTGCCAGCAGCTCGGCGGGACTGACAGGGCTAATGAATGAAAAACTGTTTTTT. Amino acids: CASSSAGLTGLMNEKLFF.

This clone has a handful of counts. The gene calls are TRBV7-2 and TRBJ1-5; the D gene is possibly TRBD1 (5 bases). The CDR3 sequence is 16 residues long. Germline V gene sequence: CDR1 SGHTA, CDR2 FQGNSA. Trimming cost V 2 bases and J 8 bases, with 19 bases left between them. CDR3 nucleotides: TGTGCCAGCAGCTTAAGTGGGGCAGGGAACATCAAGCCCCAGCATTTT. Residues: CASSLSGAGNIKPQHF.

The chain employs TRBV7-2 and TRBJ1-2; maybe TRBD1 (5 bases). The CDR3 runs to 14 residues. V lost 2 bases, J lost 1 base, and 8 bases lay in between. From germline, CDR1 is SGHTA and CDR2 FQGNSA. The CDR3 nucleotides are TGTGCCAGCAGCTTACTACAGGATAACTATGGCTACACCTTC. Translation gives CASSLLQDNYGYTF.